A single sample gave rise to the 22 T cell receptor beta chains below, sequenced in a study of monozygotic twins with inflammatory bowel disease. TCRdb reanalyzed the 5' RACE reads and collapses them to one entry per CDR3 protein, without DNA. The sample data list over 130,000 distinct CDR3 sequences. Material: blood. The receptors derive from a human donor with ulcerative colitis or Crohn's disease, or a healthy co-twin of an affected twin (not recorded which).

The V gene is TRBV12-3 or TRBV12-4, the J gene TRBJ2-7; TCRdb lists TRBD1, though no DNA is available to test this call. CDR3 length: 13 amino acids. CDR3 protein: CASSRDSTYEQYF.

The chain carries TRBV5-4 and TRBJ1-4. The CDR3 consists of 13 residues. Germline V gives CDR1 SGHNT, CDR2 YYREEE (reference sequence). The CDR3 region is CASSLGLYEKLFF.

The V and J genes are TRBV14 and TRBJ2-2. Germline loops: CDR1 SGHDN, CDR2 FVKESK. This CDR3 has 14 amino acids. Here the CDR3 reads CASSQAVNTGELFF. The full variable domain, with the rest looked up from reference TRBV14 and TRBJ2-2, is EAGVTQFPSHSVIEKGQTVTLRCDPISGHDNLYWYRRVMGKEIKFLLHFVKESKQDESGMPNNRFLAERTGGTYSTLKVQPAELEDSGVYFCASSQAVNTGELFFGEGSRLTVL.

This chain's CDR3 is CASSPDTGGWGQFF. This rearrangement joins TRBV18 to TRBJ2-1; there is no DNA to check the TCRdb D call of TRBD1. The germline CDR1 and CDR2 sequences are KGHSH and LQKENI. The CDR3 is 14 residues long. The full variable domain, its missing parts supplied by reference TRBV18 and TRBJ2-1, is NAGVMQNPRHLVRRRGQEARLRCSPMKGHSHVYWYRQLPEEGLKFMVYLQKENIIDESGMPKERFSAEFPKEGPSILRIQQVVRGDSAAYFCASSPDTGGWGQFFGPGTRLTVL.

The rearrangement links TRBV18 to TRBJ2-1. Germline assignment: CDR1 KGHSH and CDR2 LQKENI. The CDR3 sequence is 14 residues long. CDR3 loop: CASSPSGFYNEQFF.

The chain couples TRBV2 to TRBJ2-3; with no DNA, the TCRdb D assignment of TRBD2 cannot be verified. The CDR3 runs 11 residues. The germline V gene encodes CDR1 SNHLY and CDR2 FYNNEI. The CDR3 here is CASSERGGLPF.

V usage is TRBV7-9 and J usage is TRBJ2-5; TCRdb reports TRBD1, a call that lacks DNA to check it against. Germline V gene data show CDR1 as SEHNR and CDR2 as FQNEAQ (reference sequence). The CDR3 contains 12 residues. Here the CDR3 reads CASSPGQETQYF.

The V call is TRBV4-3, the J call TRBJ2-1; TCRdb's D call, TRBD1, is unchecked because there is no DNA. This CDR3 is 14 amino acids long. CDR1 is LGHNA, CDR2 YSLEER, per germline. CDR3: CASSQTGKYNEQFF.

J is TRBJ2-1 and V is TRBV12-5. The CDR3 extends over 15 amino acids. Germline V gene data show CDR1 as LGHNT and CDR2 as FRNRAP. CDR3: CASGLGQANFNEQFF. Variable domain in full (rest from reference TRBV12-5 and TRBJ2-1): DARVTQTPRHKVTEMGQEVTMRCQPILGHNTVFWYRQTMMQGLELLAYFRNRAPLDDSGMPKDRFSAEMPDATLATLKIQPSEPRDSAVYFCASGLGQANFNEQFFGPGTRLTVL.

The V and J genes are TRBV27 and TRBJ2-7; TCRdb outputs TRBD2, but without DNA this stays unchecked. The CDR3 totals 15 residues. Germline V CDR1 and CDR2: MNHEY, SMNVEV (reference sequence). The chain's CDR3 is CASSPPGLSSYEQYF.

This chain links TRBV10-3 with TRBJ2-7; there is no DNA to check the TCRdb D call of TRBD2. Looked up from germline, CDR1 is ENHRY and CDR2 is SYGVKD. This CDR3 comprises 13 residues. CDR3 in amino acids: CAITGTSGGEQYF.

The chain joins TRBV13 to TRBJ2-3; TCRdb proposes TRBD2, but this gene call is untestable without DNA. The CDR3 totals 16 residues. CDR1 is PRHDT, CDR2 FYEKMQ, per germline (reference sequence). CDR3 in amino acids: CASSLRLAGMGDTQYF.

The rearrangement uses TRBV20-1 and TRBJ1-4. This CDR3 comprises 13 residues. Germline V gene sequence: CDR1 DFQATT, CDR2 SNEGSKA (reference sequence). This CDR3 is CSARNPNNEKLFF.

The chain couples TRBV20-1 to TRBJ2-3. There are 15 residues in the CDR3. The V gene's germline CDR1 is DFQATT and CDR2 SNEGSKA (reference sequence). The CDR3 protein is CSARAPSASTDTQYF.

The gene calls are TRBV20-1 and TRBJ1-5. This CDR3 spans 14 amino acids. From germline, CDR1 is DFQATT and CDR2 SNEGSKA (reference sequence). CDR3 amino acids: CSARAAASNQPQHF.

V and J are TRBV5-1 and TRBJ2-1. Per the germline V gene, CDR1 is SGHRS and CDR2 is YFSETQ. The CDR3 contains 16 residues. The CDR3 region is CASSVRSGGSYNEQFF.

The rearrangement uses TRBV12-3 or TRBV12-4 and TRBJ2-7. CDR3 length: 13 residues. The CDR3: CASGKTNSYEQYF.

This sequence joins TRBV2 and TRBJ2-4; TCRdb indicates TRBD1, and absent DNA this call remains unverified. CDR3 length: 14 amino acids. CDR1 is SNHLY, CDR2 FYNNEI, per germline. The CDR3 region is CASSGQGSKNIQYF.

J is TRBJ2-3 and V is TRBV12-3 or TRBV12-4. The CDR3 totals 19 residues. CDR3 in amino acids: CASSLAPSSAGTSADTQYF.

The V and J genes are TRBV12-3 or TRBV12-4 and TRBJ1-6; TCRdb selects TRBD1, and the lack of DNA leaves this call unchecked. There are 15 residues in the CDR3. CDR3 residues: CASSLRDPGGSPLHF.

The chain joins TRBV6-5 to TRBJ2-5; TCRdb reports TRBD1, a call that lacks DNA to check it against. The CDR3 extends over 15 amino acids. Germline values: CDR1 MNHEY, CDR2 SVGAGI. The CDR3 loop reads CASSYRSQGGETQYF.

The J gene is TRBJ2-2, the V gene TRBV10-2; as DNA is missing, the TRBD2 call by TCRdb cannot be tested. CDR3 length equals 15 residues. The germline V gene has CDR1 WSHSY and CDR2 SAAADI. CDR3 in amino acids: CASSGLAGNTGELFF.